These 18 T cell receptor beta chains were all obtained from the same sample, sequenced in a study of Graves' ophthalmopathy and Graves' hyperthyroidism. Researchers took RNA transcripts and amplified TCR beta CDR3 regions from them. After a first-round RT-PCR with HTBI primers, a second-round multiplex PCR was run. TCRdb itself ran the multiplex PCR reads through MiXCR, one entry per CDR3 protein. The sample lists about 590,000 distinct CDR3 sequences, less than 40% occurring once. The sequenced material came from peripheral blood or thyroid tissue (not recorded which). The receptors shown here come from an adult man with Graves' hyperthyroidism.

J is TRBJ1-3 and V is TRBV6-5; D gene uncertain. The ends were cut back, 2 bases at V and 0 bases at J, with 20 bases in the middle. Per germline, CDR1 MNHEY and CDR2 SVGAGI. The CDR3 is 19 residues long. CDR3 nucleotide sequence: TGTGCCAGCAGTTACCTGGGTCCGATCCTATCCCACTCTGGAAACACCATATATTTT. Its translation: CASSYLGPILSHSGNTIYF.

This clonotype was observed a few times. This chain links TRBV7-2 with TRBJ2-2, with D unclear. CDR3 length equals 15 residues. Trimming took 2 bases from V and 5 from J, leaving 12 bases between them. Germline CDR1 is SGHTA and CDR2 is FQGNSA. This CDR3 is CASSLIPQKTGELFF. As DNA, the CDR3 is TGTGCCAGCAGCTTAATTCCCCAGAAAACCGGGGAGCTGTTTTTT.

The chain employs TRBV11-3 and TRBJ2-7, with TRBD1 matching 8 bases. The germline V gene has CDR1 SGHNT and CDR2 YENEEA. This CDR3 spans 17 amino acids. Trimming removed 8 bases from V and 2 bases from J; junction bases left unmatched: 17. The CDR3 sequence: CASGERTGSQRPYEQYF. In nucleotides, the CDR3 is TGTGCCAGCGGCGAAAGGACAGGGAGTCAACGCCCCTACGAGCAGTACTTC. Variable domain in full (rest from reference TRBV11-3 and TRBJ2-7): EAGVVQSPRYKIIEKKQPVAFWCNPISGHNTLYWYLQNLGQGPELLIRYENEEAVDDSQLPKDRFSAERLKGVDSTLKIQPAELGDSAVYLCASGERTGSQRPYEQYFGPGTRLTVT.

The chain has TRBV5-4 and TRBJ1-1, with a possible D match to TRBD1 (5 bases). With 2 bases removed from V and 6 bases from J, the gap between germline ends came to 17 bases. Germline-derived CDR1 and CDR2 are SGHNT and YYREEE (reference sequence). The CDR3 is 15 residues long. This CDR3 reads CASSLVGGDGAEAFF. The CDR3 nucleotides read TGTGCCAGCAGCTTAGTTGGGGGGGATGGGGCTGAAGCTTTCTTT.

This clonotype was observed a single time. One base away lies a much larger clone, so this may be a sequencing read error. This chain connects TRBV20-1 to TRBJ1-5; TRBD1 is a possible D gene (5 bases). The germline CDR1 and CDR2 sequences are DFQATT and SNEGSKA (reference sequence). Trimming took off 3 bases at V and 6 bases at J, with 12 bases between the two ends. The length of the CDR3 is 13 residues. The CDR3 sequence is CSASPGGGQPQHF. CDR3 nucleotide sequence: TGCAGTGCTAGTCCTGGGGGTGGTCAGCCCCAGCATTTT.

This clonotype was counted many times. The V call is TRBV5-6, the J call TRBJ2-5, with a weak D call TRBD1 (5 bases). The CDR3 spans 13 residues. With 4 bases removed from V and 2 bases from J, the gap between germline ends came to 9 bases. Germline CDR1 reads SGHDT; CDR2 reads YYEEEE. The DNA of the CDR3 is TGTGCCAGCAGCCCGACAGCTCAAGAGACCCAGTACTTC. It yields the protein CASSPTAQETQYF.

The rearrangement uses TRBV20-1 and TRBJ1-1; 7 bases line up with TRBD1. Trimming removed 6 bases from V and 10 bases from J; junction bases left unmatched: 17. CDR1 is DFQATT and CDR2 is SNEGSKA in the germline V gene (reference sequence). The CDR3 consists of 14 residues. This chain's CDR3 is CSAPGTASWKGAFF. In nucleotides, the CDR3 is TGCAGTGCCCCCGGGACAGCGTCTTGGAAGGGAGCTTTCTTT.

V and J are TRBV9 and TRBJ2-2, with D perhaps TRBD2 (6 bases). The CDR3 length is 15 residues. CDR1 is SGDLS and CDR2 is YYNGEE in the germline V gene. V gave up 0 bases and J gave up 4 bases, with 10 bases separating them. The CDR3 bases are TGTGCCAGCAGCGTAGCGGGAGTCGGCACCGGGGAGCTGTTTTTT. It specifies CASSVAGVGTGELFF.

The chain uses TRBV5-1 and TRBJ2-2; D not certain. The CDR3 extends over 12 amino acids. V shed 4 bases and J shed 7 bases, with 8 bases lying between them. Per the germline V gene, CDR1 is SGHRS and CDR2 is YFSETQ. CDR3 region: CASSVSSGELFF. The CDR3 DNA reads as TGCGCCAGCAGCGTATCTAGCGGGGAGCTGTTTTTT.

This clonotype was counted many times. The CDR3 spells CASSDVRYSGNTIYF. CDR3 DNA sequence: TGTGCCAGTAGTGACGTCCGTTACTCTGGAAACACCATATATTTT. The J gene is TRBJ1-3, the V gene TRBV19, with D hard to call. In germline, CDR1 is LNHDA, CDR2 SQIVND (reference sequence). The CDR3 sequence is 15 residues long. The V end was cut by 5 bases, the J end by 0 bases, with 11 bases between. The variable domain in full, with the rest retrieved from reference TRBV19 and TRBJ1-3, is DGGITQSPKYLFRKEGQNVTLSCEQNLNHDAMYWYRQDPGQGLRLIYYSQIVNDFQKGDIAEGYSVSREKKESFPLTVTSAQKNPTAFYLCASSDVRYSGNTIYFGEGSWLTVV.

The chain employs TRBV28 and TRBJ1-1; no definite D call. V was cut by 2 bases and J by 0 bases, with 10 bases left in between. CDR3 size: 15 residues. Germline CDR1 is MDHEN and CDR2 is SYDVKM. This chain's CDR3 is CASSLNLGLNTEAFF. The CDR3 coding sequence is TGTGCCAGCAGTTTAAACCTTGGGTTGAACACTGAAGCTTTCTTT.

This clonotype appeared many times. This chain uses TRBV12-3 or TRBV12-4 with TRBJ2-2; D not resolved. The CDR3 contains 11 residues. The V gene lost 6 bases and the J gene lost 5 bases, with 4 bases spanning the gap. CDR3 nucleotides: TGTGCCAGCAGAGTGACCGGGGAGCTGTTTTTT. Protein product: CASRVTGELFF.

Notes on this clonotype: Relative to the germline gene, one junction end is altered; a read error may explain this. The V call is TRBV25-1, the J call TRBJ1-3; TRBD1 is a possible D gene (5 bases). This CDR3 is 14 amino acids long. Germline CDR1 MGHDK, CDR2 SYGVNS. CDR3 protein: CAWSPGTRGNIIYF. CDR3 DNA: TGTGCCTGGAGTCCCGGGACGAGGGGAAACATCATATATTTT. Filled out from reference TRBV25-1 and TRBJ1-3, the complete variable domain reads EADIYQTPRYLVIGTGKKITLECSQTMGHDKMYWYQQDPGMELHLIHYSYGVNSTEKGDLSSESTVSRIRTEHFPLTLESARPSHTSQYLCAWSPGTRGNIIYFGEGSWLTVV.

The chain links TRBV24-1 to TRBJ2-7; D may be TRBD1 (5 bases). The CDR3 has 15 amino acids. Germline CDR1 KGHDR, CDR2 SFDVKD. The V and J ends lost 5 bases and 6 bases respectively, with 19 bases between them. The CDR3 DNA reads TGTGCCACCAGTGCTTCAGGACGTTGGGGCCCCGAGCAGTACTTC. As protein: CATSASGRWGPEQYF.

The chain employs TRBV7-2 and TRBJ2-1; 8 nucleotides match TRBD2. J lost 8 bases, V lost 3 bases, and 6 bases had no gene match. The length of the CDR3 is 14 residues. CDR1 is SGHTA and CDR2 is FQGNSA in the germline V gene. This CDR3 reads CASSFSGGLDEQFF. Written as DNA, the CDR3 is TGTGCCAGCAGCTTCAGCGGGGGATTGGATGAGCAGTTCTTC.

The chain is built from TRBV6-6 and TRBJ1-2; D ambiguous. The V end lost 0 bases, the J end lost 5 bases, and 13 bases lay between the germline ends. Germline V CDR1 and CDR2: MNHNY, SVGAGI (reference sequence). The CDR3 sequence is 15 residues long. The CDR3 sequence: CASSYSNNSPYGYTF. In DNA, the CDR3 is TGTGCCAGCAGTTACTCGAATAATTCCCCTTATGGCTACACCTTC.

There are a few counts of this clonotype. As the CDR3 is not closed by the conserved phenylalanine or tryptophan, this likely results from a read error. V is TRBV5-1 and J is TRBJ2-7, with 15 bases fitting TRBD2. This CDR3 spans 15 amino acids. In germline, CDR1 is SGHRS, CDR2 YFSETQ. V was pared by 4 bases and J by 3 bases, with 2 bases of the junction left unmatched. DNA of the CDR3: TGCGCCAGCAGCGGACTAGCGGGAGGGTTCTACGAGCAGTACCTC. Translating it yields CASSGLAGGFYEQYL.

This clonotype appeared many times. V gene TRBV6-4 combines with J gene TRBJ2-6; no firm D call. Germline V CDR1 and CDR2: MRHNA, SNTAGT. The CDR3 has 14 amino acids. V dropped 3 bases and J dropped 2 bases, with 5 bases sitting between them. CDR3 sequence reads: CASSETAGANVLTF. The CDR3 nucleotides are TGTGCCAGCAGTGAGACTGCTGGGGCCAACGTCCTGACTTTC.